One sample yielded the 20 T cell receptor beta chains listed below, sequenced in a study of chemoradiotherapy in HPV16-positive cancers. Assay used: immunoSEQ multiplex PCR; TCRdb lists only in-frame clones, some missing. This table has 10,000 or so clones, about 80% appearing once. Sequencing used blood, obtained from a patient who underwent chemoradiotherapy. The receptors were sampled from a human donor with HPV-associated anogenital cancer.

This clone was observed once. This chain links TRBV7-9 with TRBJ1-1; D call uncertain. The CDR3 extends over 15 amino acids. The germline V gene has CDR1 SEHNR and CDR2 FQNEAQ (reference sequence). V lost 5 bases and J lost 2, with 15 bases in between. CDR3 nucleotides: TGTGCCAGCAGCCCAGACACGGCCCTAAACACTGAAGCTTTCTTT. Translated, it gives CASSPDTALNTEAFF.

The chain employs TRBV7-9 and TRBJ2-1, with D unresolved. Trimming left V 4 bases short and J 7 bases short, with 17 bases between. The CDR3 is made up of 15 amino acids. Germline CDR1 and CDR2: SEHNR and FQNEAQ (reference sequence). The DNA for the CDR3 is TGTGCCAGCAGCTCCCCCAGGCGTCCGTTAAATGAGCAGTTCTTC. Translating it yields CASSSPRRPLNEQFF.

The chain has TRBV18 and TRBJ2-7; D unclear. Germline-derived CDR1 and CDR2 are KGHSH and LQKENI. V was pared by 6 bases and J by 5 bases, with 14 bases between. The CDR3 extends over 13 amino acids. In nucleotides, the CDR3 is TGTGCCAGCTCGGATTCAGGCACCCACGAGCAGTACTTC. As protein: CASSDSGTHEQYF.

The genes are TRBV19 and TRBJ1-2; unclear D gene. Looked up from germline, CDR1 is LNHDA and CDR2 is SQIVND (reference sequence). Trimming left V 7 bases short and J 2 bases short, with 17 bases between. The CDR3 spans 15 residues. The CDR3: CASKDPDDRNYGYTF. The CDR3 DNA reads TGTGCCAGTAAGGATCCGGACGACCGGAACTATGGCTACACCTTC.

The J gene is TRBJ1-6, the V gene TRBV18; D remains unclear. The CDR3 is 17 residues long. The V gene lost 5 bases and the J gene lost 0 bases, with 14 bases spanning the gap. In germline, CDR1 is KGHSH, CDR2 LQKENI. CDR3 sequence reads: CASSATDPSSYNSPLHF. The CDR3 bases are TGTGCCAGCTCAGCCACCGACCCGAGCTCCTATAATTCACCCCTCCACTTT. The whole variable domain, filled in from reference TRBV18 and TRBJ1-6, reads NAGVMQNPRHLVRRRGQEARLRCSPMKGHSHVYWYRQLPEEGLKFMVYLQKENIIDESGMPKERFSAEFPKEGPSILRIQQVVRGDSAAYFCASSATDPSSYNSPLHFGNGTRLTVT.

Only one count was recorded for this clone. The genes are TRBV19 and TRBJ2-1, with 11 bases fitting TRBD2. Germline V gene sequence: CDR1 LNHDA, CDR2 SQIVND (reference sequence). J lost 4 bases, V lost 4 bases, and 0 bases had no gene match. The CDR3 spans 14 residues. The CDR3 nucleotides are TGTGCCAGTAGTACTAGCGGGGGGTACAATGAGCAGTTCTTC. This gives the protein CASSTSGGYNEQFF.

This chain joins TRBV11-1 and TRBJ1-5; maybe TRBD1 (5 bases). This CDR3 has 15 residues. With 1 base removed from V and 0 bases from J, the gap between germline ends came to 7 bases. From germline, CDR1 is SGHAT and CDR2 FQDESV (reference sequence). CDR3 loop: CASSLEGHSNQPQHF. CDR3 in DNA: TGTGCCAGCAGCTTAGAAGGACATAGCAATCAGCCCCAGCATTTT.

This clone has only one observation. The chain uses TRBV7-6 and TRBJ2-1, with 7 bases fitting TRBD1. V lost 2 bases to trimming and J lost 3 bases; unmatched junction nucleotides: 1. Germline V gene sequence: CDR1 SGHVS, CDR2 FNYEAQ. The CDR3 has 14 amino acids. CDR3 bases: TGTGCCAGCAGCTTAAGGACAGGCTACAATGAGCAGTTCTTC. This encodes CASSLRTGYNEQFF. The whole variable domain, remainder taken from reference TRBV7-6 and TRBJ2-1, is GAGVSQSPRYKVTKRGQDVALRCDPISGHVSLYWYRQALGQGPEFLTYFNYEAQQDKSGLPNDRFSAERPEGSISTLTIQRTEQRDSAMYRCASSLRTGYNEQFFGPGTRLTVL.

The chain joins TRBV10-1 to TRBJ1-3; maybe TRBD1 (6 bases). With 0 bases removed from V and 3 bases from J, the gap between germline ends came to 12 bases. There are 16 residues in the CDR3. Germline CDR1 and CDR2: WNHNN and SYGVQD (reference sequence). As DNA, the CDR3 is TGCGCCAGCAGTGAGTCGACAGGCGGTAGTGGAAACACCATATATTTT. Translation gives CASSESTGGSGNTIYF.

The CDR3 nucleotides read TGTGCCAGCAGTTTGACACCGAACACTGAAGCTTTCTTT. It is translated as CASSLTPNTEAFF. V is TRBV6-5 and J is TRBJ1-1; D remains ambiguous. Trimming cost V 4 bases and J 1 base, with 7 bases left between them. CDR3 size: 13 residues. Germline V gives CDR1 MNHEY, CDR2 SVGAGI.

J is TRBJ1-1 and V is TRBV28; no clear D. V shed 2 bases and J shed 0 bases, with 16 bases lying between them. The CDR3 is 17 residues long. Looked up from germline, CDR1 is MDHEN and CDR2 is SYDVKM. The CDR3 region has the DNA TGTGCCAGCAGTTTAGCCCTGGAGGCCCTTTTGAACACTGAAGCTTTCTTT. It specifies CASSLALEALLNTEAFF.

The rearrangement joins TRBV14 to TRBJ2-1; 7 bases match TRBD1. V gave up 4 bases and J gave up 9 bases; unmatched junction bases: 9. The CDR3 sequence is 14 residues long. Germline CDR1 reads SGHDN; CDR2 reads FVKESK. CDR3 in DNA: TGTGCCAGCAGCCGAGAGAGGGGGCTGAGTGAGCAGTTCTTC. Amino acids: CASSRERGLSEQFF.

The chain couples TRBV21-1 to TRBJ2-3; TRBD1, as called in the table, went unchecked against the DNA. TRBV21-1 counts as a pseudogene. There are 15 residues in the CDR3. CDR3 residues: CASSKEVWGPDTQYF. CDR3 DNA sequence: TGTGCCAGCAGCAAAGAGGTCTGGGGCCCAGATACGCAGTATTTT.

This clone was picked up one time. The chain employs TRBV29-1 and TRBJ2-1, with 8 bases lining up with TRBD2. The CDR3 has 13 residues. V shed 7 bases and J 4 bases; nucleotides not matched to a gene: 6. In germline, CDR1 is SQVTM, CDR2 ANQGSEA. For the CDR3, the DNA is TGCAGCGCCGGAACGGGGGGGTACAATGAGCAGTTCTTC. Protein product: CSAGTGGYNEQFF.

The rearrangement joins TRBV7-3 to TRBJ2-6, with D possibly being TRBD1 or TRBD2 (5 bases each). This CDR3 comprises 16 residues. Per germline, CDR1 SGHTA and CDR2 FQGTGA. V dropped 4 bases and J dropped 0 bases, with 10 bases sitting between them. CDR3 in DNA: TGTGCCAGCAGCTCCGGGACGCGCTCTGGGGCCAACGTCCTGACTTTC. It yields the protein CASSSGTRSGANVLTF. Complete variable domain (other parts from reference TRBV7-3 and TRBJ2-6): GAGVSQTPSNKVTEKGKYVELRCDPISGHTALYWYRQSLGQGPEFLIYFQGTGAADDSGLPNDRFFAVRPEGSVSTLKIQRTERGDSAVYLCASSSGTRSGANVLTFGAGSRLTVL.

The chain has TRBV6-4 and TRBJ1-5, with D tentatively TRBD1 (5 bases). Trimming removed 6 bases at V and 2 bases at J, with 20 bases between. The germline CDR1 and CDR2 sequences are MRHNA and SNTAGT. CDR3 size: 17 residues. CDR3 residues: CASSETRGGGGNQPQHF. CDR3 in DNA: TGTGCCAGCAGCGAAACACGGGGGGGAGGCGGCAATCAGCCCCAGCATTTT.

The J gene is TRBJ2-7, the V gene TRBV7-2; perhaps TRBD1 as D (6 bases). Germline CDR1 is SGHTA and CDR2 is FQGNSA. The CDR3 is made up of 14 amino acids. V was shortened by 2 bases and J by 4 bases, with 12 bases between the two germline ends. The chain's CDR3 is CASSLLARGYEQYF. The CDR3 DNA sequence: TGTGCCAGCAGCTTATTGGCCAGGGGTTACGAGCAGTACTTC.

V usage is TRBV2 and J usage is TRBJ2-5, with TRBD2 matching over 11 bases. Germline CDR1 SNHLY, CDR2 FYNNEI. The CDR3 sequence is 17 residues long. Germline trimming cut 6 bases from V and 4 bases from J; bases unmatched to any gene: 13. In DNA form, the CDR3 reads TGTGCCAGCAGCCTGGGGTTAGCGGGGGGGCGGATAGAGACCCAGTACTTC. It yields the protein CASSLGLAGGRIETQYF.

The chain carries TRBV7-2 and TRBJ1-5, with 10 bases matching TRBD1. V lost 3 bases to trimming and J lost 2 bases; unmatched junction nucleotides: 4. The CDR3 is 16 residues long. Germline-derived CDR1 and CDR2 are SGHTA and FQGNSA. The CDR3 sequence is CASSFVGTGGNQPQHF. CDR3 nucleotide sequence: TGTGCCAGCAGCTTCGTTGGGACAGGGGGCAATCAGCCCCAGCATTTT.

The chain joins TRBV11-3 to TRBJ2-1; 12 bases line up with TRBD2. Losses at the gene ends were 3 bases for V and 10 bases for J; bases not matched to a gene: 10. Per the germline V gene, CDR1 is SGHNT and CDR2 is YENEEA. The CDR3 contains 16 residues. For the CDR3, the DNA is TGTGCCAGCAGCTTTGCAGGACTAGCGGGGTTCCAGGAGCAGTTCTTC. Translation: CASSFAGLAGFQEQFF.